The clone carrying this TCR beta chain appeared a few times. The sample originates from a study of cytomegalovirus exposure and HLA in healthy donors. CDR1 is LGHNA and CDR2 is YSLEER in the germline V gene. V was cut by 0 bases and J by 4 bases, with 10 bases left in between. The CDR3 sequence is 14 residues long. The PCR was carried out with 60 Vbeta primers and 13 Jbeta primers. Libraries were prepared by immunoSEQ multiplex PCR; TCRdb keeps only in-frame clonotypes and omits some of them. The profile shows 150,000 to 200,000 clones, 65% to 85% of them singletons. The sample was PBMCs. The TCR sequence derives from a young man in good health and CMV-seronegative. The chain carries TRBV4-3 and TRBJ2-7; D uncertain. In DNA form, the CDR3 reads TGCGCCAGCAGCCAAGAAGTACGCGGTTACGAGCAGTACTTC. Translated, it gives CASSQEVRGYEQYF.